This is a list of T cell receptor beta chains from one sample in a study of post-analysis software for immune sequencing data. TCRdb reprocessed the PCR reads via MiXCR and lists one record per CDR3 protein. This table holds around 440,000 distinct CDR3 sequences, roughly 45% found once. Material for sequencing was blood. The receptors were gathered from a girl aged 5 to 17 with multiple sclerosis. CDR3s include the opening cysteine and the closing phenylalanine or tryptophan. Each record gives: clone size, V gene, J gene, D gene, CDR3 protein, CDR3 DNA. A D gene is named only where the DNA matches it firmly. Part of the rows lack a size; the others show once, few, many or a class for expanded clones.

size: few
V: TRBV25-1
J: TRBJ2-3
D: TRBD1
CDR3: CASRGQGGDTQYF
DNA: TGTGCCAGCAGGGGACAGGGGGGAGATACGCAGTATTTT

size: few
V: TRBV3-1
J: TRBJ2-4
D: .
CDR3: CASSLGSSRNIQYF
DNA: TGTGCCAGCAGTCTTGGTAGCAGTCGAAACATTCAGTACTTC

size: few
V: TRBV7-2
J: TRBJ2-5
D: TRBD1
CDR3: CASRGQEFQETQYF
DNA: TGTGCCAGCAGAGGACAGGAGTTCCAAGAGACCCAGTACTTC

size: .
V: TRBV29-1
J: TRBJ2-1
D: TRBD2
CDR3: CSVSGLAGFAYSEQFF
DNA: TGCAGCGTTTCCGGACTAGCGGGGTTTGCCTACAGTGAGCAGTTCTTC

size: few
V: TRBV11-1
J: TRBJ1-1
D: .
CDR3: CASGPNPFRSNTEAFF
DNA: TGTGCCAGCGGCCCGAACCCTTTCCGGAGTAACACTGAAGCTTTCTTT

size: .
V: TRBV5-8
J: TRBJ2-3
D: .
CDR3: CASSSTEWTDTQYF
DNA: TGTGCCAGCAGCTCGACCGAATGGACAGATACGCAGTATTTT

size: .
V: TRBV2
J: TRBJ2-5
D: .
CDR3: CASSPSRQETQYF
DNA: TGTGCCAGCAGTCCCAGTAGGCAAGAGACCCAGTACTTC

size: .
V: TRBV9
J: TRBJ2-7
D: TRBD2
CDR3: CASSSTTSGPYEQYF
DNA: TGTGCCAGCAGCTCCACGACTAGCGGTCCCTACGAGCAGTACTTC

size: .
V: TRBV28
J: TRBJ2-7
D: .
CDR3: CASSRGPGSSYEQYF
DNA: TGTGCCAGCAGCAGGGGCCCTGGTTCCTCCTACGAGCAGTACTTC

size: few
V: TRBV28
J: TRBJ2-1
D: TRBD1
CDR3: CASSPRARDRDNEQFF
DNA: TGTGCCAGCAGTCCCCGCGCTCGAGACAGGGATAATGAGCAGTTCTTC

size: few
V: TRBV3-1
J: TRBJ2-1
D: TRBD2
CDR3: CASSPAASGSYEQFF
DNA: TGTGCCAGCAGCCCAGCGGCTAGCGGGAGTTATGAGCAGTTCTTC

size: once
V: TRBV12-3/TRBV12-4
J: TRBJ2-1
D: TRBD2
CDR3: CASSTRTSGIWNEQFF
DNA: TGTGCCAGCAGCACACGGACTAGCGGGATATGGAATGAGCAGTTCTTC

size: .
V: TRBV6-6
J: TRBJ1-2
D: TRBD1
CDR3: CASSQGGGNGCTF
DNA: TGTGCCAGCAGCCAGGGGGGCGGAAATGGCTGCACCTTC

size: .
V: TRBV6-6
J: TRBJ2-1
D: .
CDR3: CASSSGGRGSYNEQFF
DNA: TGTGCCAGCAGTTCGGGTGGGAGGGGGTCCTACAATGAGCAGTTCTTC

size: many
V: TRBV29-1
J: TRBJ2-7
D: .
CDR3: CSVESSSYEQYF
DNA: TGCAGCGTTGAATCCAGCTCCTACGAGCAGTACTTC

size: many
V: TRBV20-1
J: TRBJ2-7
D: .
CDR3: CSARGNGPRGSYEQYF
DNA: TGCAGTGCGAGGGGAAACGGACCGAGGGGCTCCTACGAGCAGTACTTC